This T cell receptor (beta chain) was sequenced during a study of blood T cell repertoires in COVID-19. On the study more broadly: The analysed material was cDNA or gDNA that came from T cells, B-cell-depleted T cells, or PBMCs.

Allocation to cohorts depended on clinical history reported by the participants. Resolution of symptoms, clearance, or two negative PCRs was present in recovered Cohort 3 donors. The CDR3 extends over 9 amino acids. Concerning this clone itself: One end of the junction fails to match germline, which may point to a read error.

The authors' processing: Cell counts per sample came from amplifying reference gene primers. The protocol was immunoSEQ multiplex PCR, while the TCRdb copy is restricted to in-frame clones and leaves out a portion. For V, J and clone size, that table is used; D and trimming come from the DNA. The table has under 200,000 clones, about 89% seen once; the top ten hold around 0.77%. The source is a woman between 18 and 29 years old who had recovered from COVID-19. This chain connects TRBV12-3 or TRBV12-4 to TRBJ2-5; no clear D gene. Sample: PBMCs or T cells enriched from blood (not recorded which). The CDR3 DNA reads TGTGCCAGCGGAGAGGCCCAGTACTTC. Translation gives CASGEAQYF.